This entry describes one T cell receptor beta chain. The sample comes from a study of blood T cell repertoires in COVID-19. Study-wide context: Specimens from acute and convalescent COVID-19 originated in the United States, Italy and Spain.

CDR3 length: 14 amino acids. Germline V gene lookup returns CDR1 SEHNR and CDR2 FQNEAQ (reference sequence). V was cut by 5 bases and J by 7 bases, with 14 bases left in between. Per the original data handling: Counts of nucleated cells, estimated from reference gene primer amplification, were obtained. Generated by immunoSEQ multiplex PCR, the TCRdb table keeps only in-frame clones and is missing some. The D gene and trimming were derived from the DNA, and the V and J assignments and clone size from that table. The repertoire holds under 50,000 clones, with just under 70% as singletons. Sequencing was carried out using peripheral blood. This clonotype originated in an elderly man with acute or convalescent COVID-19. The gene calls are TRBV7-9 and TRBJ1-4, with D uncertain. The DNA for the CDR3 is TGTGCCAGCAGCCCGAGCGGGATTGGTGAAAAACTGTTTTTT. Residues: CASSPSGIGEKLFF.